Listed below are T cell receptor beta chains from one sample, sequenced in a study of Graves' ophthalmopathy and Graves' hyperthyroidism. TCRdb processed the multiplex PCR reads anew with MiXCR; each CDR3 protein has one entry. The sample has about 740,000 distinct CDR3 sequences, approximately 40% seen once. Material: peripheral blood. The receptors were sampled from an adult man with Graves' ophthalmopathy. Each CDR3 is given with its conserved first and last residue. Each record gives: J gene, V gene, clone size, D gene, CDR3 protein, CDR3 DNA. The D gene is left open where the match is weak. Clone sizes are given selectively: once, few, many, or a class where the clone is expanded.

TRBJ1-1,TRBV7-9,NA,TRBD1,CASSPRTGGGVNTEAFF,TGTGCCAGCAGCCCTCGGACAGGGGGCGGTGTGAACACTGAAGCTTTCTTT
TRBJ1-2,TRBV29-1,many,NA,CSVESDGYTF,TGCAGCGTTGAGTCAGATGGCTACACCTTC
TRBJ1-1,TRBV10-3,many,TRBD1,CAISDYRGNTEAFF,TGTGCCATCAGTGATTACAGGGGGAACACTGAAGCTTTCTTT
TRBJ2-2,TRBV7-9,many,NA,CASSLAGSVNTGELFF,TGTGCCAGCAGCTTGGCTGGTAGCGTGAACACCGGGGAGCTGTTTTTT
TRBJ2-5,TRBV2,many,NA,CASSRRQGSETQYF,TGTGCCAGCAGCCGAAGGCAGGGCTCGGAGACCCAGTACTTC
TRBJ1-1,TRBV12-5,NA,TRBD1,CASGLVQGANTEAFF,TGTGCTAGTGGTTTGGTACAGGGGGCAAACACTGAAGCTTTCTTT
TRBJ2-5,TRBV5-6,many,NA,CASSLARTQYF,TGTGCCAGCAGCTTGGCCAGGACCCAGTACTTC
TRBJ2-7,TRBV29-1,many,NA,CSAGTAGSYEQYF,TGCAGCGCCGGGACCGCCGGGTCCTACGAGCAGTACTTC
TRBJ1-6,TRBV9,NA,NA,CASREANSPPHF,TGTGCCAGCAGAGAGGCCAATTCACCCCCCCACTTT
TRBJ2-5,TRBV10-3,few,TRBD2,CASSYSPRAAGTSGETQYF,TGTGCCAGCAGTTACTCACCACGGGCAGCCGGGACTAGCGGAGAGACCCAGTACTTC
TRBJ1-4,TRBV29-1,NA,TRBD1,CSAPTGVGEKLFF,TGCAGCGCGCCTACAGGGGTGGGCGAAAAACTGTTTTTT
TRBJ2-3,TRBV29-1,NA,NA,CSGRGATDTQYF,TGCAGCGGTCGAGGGGCGACAGATACGCAGTATTTT
TRBJ1-5,TRBV24-1,NA,TRBD1,CASRRGQGAGPQHF,TGTGCCAGCAGACGGGGACAGGGGGCAGGGCCCCAGCATTTT
TRBJ1-3,TRBV7-9,NA,NA,CASSIRQGTGNTIYF,TGTGCCAGCAGCATCCGGCAGGGGACTGGAAACACCATATATTTT
TRBJ2-7,TRBV6-2/TRBV6-3,NA,NA,CARDRTGTSYEQYF,TGTGCTAGAGATCGAACGGGTACGTCCTACGAGCAGTACTTC
TRBJ1-1,TRBV5-5,few,NA,CASSLLQMNTEAFF,TGTGCCAGCAGCTTGCTACAGATGAACACTGAAGCTTTCTTT
TRBJ1-2,TRBV2,once,NA,CASSLQVANYGYTF,TGTGCCAGCAGTTTGCAGGTTGCTAACTATGGCTACACCTTC
TRBJ1-1,TRBV15,many,NA,CATSRDNGAAPLTFF,TGTGCCACCAGCAGAGATAACGGGGCCGCACCCTTGACTTTCTTT
TRBJ1-5,TRBV6-2/TRBV6-3,NA,TRBD1,CASSPRDRGRQPQHF,TGTGCCAGCAGTCCCCGGGACAGGGGGCGTCAGCCCCAGCATTTT
TRBJ1-2,TRBV24-1,many,NA,CATSDFSGLYTF,TGTGCCACCAGTGATTTCTCAGGGCTCTACACCTTC
TRBJ1-3,TRBV29-1,many,NA,CSVPSGNTIYF,TGCAGTGTCCCCTCTGGAAACACCATATATTTT
TRBJ1-1,TRBV9,few,NA,CASSQQGHGFF,TGTGCCAGCAGCCAACAGGGTCACGGTTTCTTT
TRBJ1-1,TRBV12-5,NA,NA,CASGRGGTEAFF,TGTGCTAGTGGCCGAGGGGGCACTGAAGCTTTCTTT
TRBJ1-4,TRBV7-2,once,NA,CASSFVGGRDNEKLFF,TGTGCCAGCAGCTTCGTGGGCGGCAGAGATAATGAAAAACTGTTTTTT
TRBJ2-7,TRBV7-8,NA,TRBD1,CASKVDRGPYEQYF,TGTGCCAGCAAAGTAGACAGGGGGCCGTACGAGCAGTACTTC
TRBJ2-6,TRBV15,NA,TRBD1,CATSRDGDRVLKTF,TGTGCCACCAGCAGAGATGGGGACAGGGTCTTAAAGACTTTC
TRBJ1-2,TRBV6-5,NA,NA,CASSPNPGEGYGYTF,TGTGCCAGCTCACCAAACCCGGGAGAAGGCTATGGCTACACCTTC
TRBJ2-5,TRBV9,many,TRBD1,CASSAGTGFRETQYF,TGTGCCAGCAGCGCCGGGACAGGGTTCAGGGAGACCCAGTACTTC
TRBJ1-2,TRBV2,NA,NA,CASSSPATGAYGYTF,TGTGCCAGCAGTTCCCCCGCTACAGGAGCCTATGGCTACACCTTC
TRBJ2-2,TRBV10-3,few,TRBD2,CAISRSSGGTNTGELFF,TGTGCCATCAGTCGGAGTAGCGGGGGTACTAACACCGGGGAGCTGTTTTTT
TRBJ2-5,TRBV4-2,once,NA,CASSQVPGRAETQYF,TGTGCCAGCAGCCAAGTTCCAGGGCGGGCGGAGACCCAGTACTTC
TRBJ2-7,TRBV4-1,NA,NA,CASSQGTAASYEQYF,TGCGCCAGCAGCCAAGGGACAGCCGCCTCCTACGAGCAGTACTTC
TRBJ2-5,TRBV25-1,NA,NA,CASSPIGGTQYF,TGTGCCAGCAGCCCAATAGGGGGGACCCAGTACTTC
TRBJ1-1,TRBV14,NA,NA,CASSLGQYEAFF,TGTGCCAGCAGCCTTGGACAGTACGAAGCTTTCTTT
TRBJ2-7,TRBV10-2,few,NA,CASSDIGGSSYEQYF,TGCGCCAGCAGTGATATCGGGGGAAGCTCCTACGAGCAGTACTTC
TRBJ1-1,TRBV20-1,many,TRBD1,CSAGTALNTEAFF,TGCAGCGCCGGGACAGCCTTGAACACTGAAGCTTTCTTT
TRBJ1-5,TRBV10-3,NA,TRBD1,CAIRGDQPGTGDQPQHF,TGTGCCATCAGGGGGGATCAACCAGGGACAGGGGATCAGCCCCAGCATTTT
TRBJ2-2,TRBV5-1,NA,NA,CASSPGSQATPGSCFF,NA
TRBJ2-6,TRBV2,NA,TRBD2,CASSGRAVETF,TGTGCCAGCAGCGGGAGGGCCGTCGAGACTTTC
TRBJ1-1,TRBV5-4,NA,TRBD1,CASSLGLDRGAFF,TGTGCCAGCAGCTTGGGTCTGGACAGGGGAGCTTTCTTT
TRBJ1-2,TRBV6-1,NA,TRBD1,CAGSYGTGLNYGYTF,TGTGCCGGCAGTTACGGGACAGGCCTTAACTATGGCTACACCTTC
TRBJ2-2,TRBV7-8,few,NA,CASSKWGFGGELFF,TGTGCCAGCAGCAAGTGGGGGTTCGGCGGGGAGCTGTTTTTT
TRBJ2-2,TRBV7-8,few,TRBD2,CASSSPWGGTHTKAGELFF,TGTGCCAGCAGCTCTCCTTGGGGGGGGACTCATACTAAGGCCGGGGAGCTGTTTTTT
TRBJ1-6,TRBV6-6,many,TRBD1,CASRDTGGISPLHF,TGTGCCAGCAGGGATACAGGGGGCATTTCACCCCTCCACTTT
TRBJ1-2,TRBV12-3/TRBV12-4,few,TRBD1,CASSLGQGGIYGYTF,TGTGCCAGCAGTCTTGGGCAGGGGGGAATCTATGGCTACACCTTC
TRBJ1-5,TRBV24-1,few,NA,CASRDYGQSNQPQHF,TGTGCCAGCAGAGACTATGGACAGAGCAATCAGCCCCAGCATTTT
TRBJ1-2,TRBV7-2,NA,NA,CASSAPGGRGLYGYTF,TGTGCCAGCAGCGCCCCGGGGGGCAGGGGCCTCTATGGCTACACCTTC
TRBJ2-2,TRBV25-1,NA,NA,CASRDVGIGELFF,TGTGCCAGCCGTGACGTGGGTATCGGGGAGCTGTTTTTT
TRBJ1-4,TRBV29-1,many,NA,CSVEQGTNEKLFF,TGCAGCGTCGAACAGGGAACTAATGAAAAACTGTTTTTT
TRBJ2-5,TRBV7-2,NA,TRBD2,CASSSPQREGVETQYF,TGTGCCAGCAGCTCGCCCCAGCGGGAGGGGGTAGAGACCCAGTACTTC
TRBJ2-2,TRBV25-1,NA,TRBD2,CASSRTSMTGELFF,TGTGCCAGCAGTCGGACTAGTATGACCGGGGAGCTGTTTTTT
TRBJ1-5,TRBV24-1,NA,TRBD1,CATSAGQGYNQPQHF,TGTGCCACCAGTGCGGGACAGGGCTACAATCAGCCCCAGCATTTT
TRBJ1-5,TRBV24-1,NA,NA,CATSPGGQGRFEHF,TGTGCCACCAGCCCCGGAGGGCAGGGGAGGTTCGAGCATTTT